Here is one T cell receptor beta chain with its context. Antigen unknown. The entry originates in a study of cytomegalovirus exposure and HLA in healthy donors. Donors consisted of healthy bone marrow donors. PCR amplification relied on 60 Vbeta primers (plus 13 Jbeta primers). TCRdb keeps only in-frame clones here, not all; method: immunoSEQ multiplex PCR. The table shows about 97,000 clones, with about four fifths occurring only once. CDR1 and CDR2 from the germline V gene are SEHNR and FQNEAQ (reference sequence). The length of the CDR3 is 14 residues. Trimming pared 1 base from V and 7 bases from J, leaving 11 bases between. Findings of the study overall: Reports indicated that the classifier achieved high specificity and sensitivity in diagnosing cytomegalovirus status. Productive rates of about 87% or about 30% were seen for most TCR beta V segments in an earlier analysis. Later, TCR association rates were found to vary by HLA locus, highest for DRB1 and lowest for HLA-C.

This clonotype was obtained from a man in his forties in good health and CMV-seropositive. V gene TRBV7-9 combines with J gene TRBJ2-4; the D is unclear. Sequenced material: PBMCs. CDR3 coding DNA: TGTGCCAGCAGCTTAGAGGCTCGCAGGAACATTCAGTACTTC. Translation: CASSLEARRNIQYF.